This record covers a single T cell receptor (beta chain). Its target is not known. Germline CDR1 reads SGHAT; CDR2 reads FQNNGV. This CDR3 spans 14 amino acids. Trimming cost V 3 bases and J 4 bases, with 12 bases left between them. These data come from a study of T cell responses to AZD1222 COVID-19 vaccine. Study-wide findings and caveats: After the peak T cell response, and only then, were repertoires sampled. White British people made up most donors, females outnumbered males, and clonal diversity was possibly underestimated. Vaccine-related CD4 TCRs covered spike, predominating at 160-218 and 743-854. Baseline testing showed seropositivity in only 6 or 7 AZD1222 recipients.

Produced via immunoSEQ multiplex PCR; TCRdb's table is partial and in-frame only. The data contain around 100,000 clones, less than 90% of them singletons. Sequenced material: peripheral blood, taken on day 0 of AZD1222 vaccination. V gene TRBV11-2 combines with J gene TRBJ1-1; no reliable D call. The source of this sequence is an adult in good health. DNA for the CDR3: TGTGCCAGCAGCTTGTCTCTCCTTAGCACTGAAGCTTTCTTT. Protein sequence: CASSLSLLSTEAFF.